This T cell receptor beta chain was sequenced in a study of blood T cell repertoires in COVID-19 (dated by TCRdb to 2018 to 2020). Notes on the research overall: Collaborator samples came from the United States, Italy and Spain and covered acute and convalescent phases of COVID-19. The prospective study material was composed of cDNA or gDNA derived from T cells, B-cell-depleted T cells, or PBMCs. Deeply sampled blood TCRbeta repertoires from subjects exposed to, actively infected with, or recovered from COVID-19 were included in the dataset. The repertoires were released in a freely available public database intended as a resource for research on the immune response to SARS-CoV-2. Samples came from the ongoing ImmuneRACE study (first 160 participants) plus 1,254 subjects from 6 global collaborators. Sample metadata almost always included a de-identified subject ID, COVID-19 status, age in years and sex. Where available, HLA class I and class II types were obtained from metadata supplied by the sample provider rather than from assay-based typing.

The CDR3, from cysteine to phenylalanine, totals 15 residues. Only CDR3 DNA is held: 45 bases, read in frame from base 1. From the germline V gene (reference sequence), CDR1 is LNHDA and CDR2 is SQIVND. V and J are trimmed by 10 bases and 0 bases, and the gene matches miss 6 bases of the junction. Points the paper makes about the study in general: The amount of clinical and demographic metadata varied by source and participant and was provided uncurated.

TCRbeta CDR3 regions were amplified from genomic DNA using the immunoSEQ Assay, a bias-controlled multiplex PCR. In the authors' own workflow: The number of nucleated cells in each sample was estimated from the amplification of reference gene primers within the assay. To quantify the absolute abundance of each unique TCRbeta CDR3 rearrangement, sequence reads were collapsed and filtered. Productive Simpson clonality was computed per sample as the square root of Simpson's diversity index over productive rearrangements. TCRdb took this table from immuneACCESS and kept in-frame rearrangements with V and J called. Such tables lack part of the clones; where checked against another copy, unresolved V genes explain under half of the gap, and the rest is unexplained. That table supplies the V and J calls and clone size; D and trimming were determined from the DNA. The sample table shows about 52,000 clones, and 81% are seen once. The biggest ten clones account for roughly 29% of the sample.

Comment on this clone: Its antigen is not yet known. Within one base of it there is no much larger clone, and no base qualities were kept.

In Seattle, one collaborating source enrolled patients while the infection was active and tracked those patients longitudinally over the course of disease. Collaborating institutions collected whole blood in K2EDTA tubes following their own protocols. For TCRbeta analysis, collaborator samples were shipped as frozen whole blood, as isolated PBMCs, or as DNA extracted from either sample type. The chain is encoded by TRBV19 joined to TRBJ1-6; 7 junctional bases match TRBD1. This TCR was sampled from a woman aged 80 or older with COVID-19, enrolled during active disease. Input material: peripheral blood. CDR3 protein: CATKGASSYNSPLHF. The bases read TGTGCCACCAAGGGGGCAAGCTCCTATAATTCACCCCTCCACTTT.